One and the same sample provided the 25 T cell receptor beta chains below, sequenced in a study of graft-versus-host responses after intestinal transplantation. Profiled with immunoSEQ multiplex PCR; TCRdb holds only in-frame clones, not every one. This sample yields 75,000 to 90,000 clones, of which roughly nine tenths are seen a single time; approximately 0.35% belongs to the top ten. These receptors' antigens are unknown. Specimen: unstimulated CD4+ T cells sorted from spleen or lymph node cells, collected before intestinal transplant. The source of these receptors is a human donor who received an intestinal transplant.

This clone is a singleton in its sample. V and J are TRBV30 and TRBJ2-2; tentatively, D is TRBD1 (6 bases). Between the trimmed V and J ends, which lost 0 bases and 3 bases, there was a span of 17 bases. CDR1 is GTSNPN, CDR2 SVGIG, per germline (reference sequence). The CDR3 consists of 17 residues. The CDR3: CAWSVRWGRRDTGELFF. The CDR3 DNA reads as TGTGCCTGGAGTGTACGGTGGGGGCGCAGGGACACCGGGGAGCTGTTTTTT. The full variable domain, completed using reference TRBV30 and TRBJ2-2, is SQTIHQWPATLVQPVGSPLSLECTVEGTSNPNLYWYRQAAGRGLQLLFYSVGIGQISSEVPQNLSASRPQDRQFILSSKKLLLSDSGFYLCAWSVRWGRRDTGELFFGEGSRLTVL.

This chain uses TRBV7-6 with TRBJ1-4, with D hard to call. The germline gives CDR1 SGHVS, CDR2 FNYEAQ. CDR3 length: 13 amino acids. Trimming removed 6 bases from V and 8 bases from J, with 13 bases in between. The CDR3 DNA sequence: TGTGCCAGCAGGCTTCTGGCTCAGGAAAAACTGTTTTTT. Translating gives CASRLLAQEKLFF.

This chain connects TRBV5-1 to TRBJ2-1; TRBD2 matches at 9 bases. Germline CDR1 reads SGHRS; CDR2 reads YFSETQ. V lost 5 bases to trimming and J lost 6 bases; unmatched junction nucleotides: 3. This CDR3 has 13 amino acids. DNA for the CDR3: TGCGCCAGCAGTGGGACTAGCCTCAATGAGCAGTTCTTC. Protein: CASSGTSLNEQFF. The variable domain in full, completed from reference TRBV5-1 and TRBJ2-1, reads KAGVTQTPRYLIKTRGQQVTLSCSPISGHRSVSWYQQTPGQGLQFLFEYFSETQRNKGNFPGRFSGRQFSNSRSEMNVSTLELGDSALYLCASSGTSLNEQFFGPGTRLTVL.

For the CDR3, the DNA is TGCGCCAGCAGCTCCGGACAGGGGGCTCGGACCTACGAGCAGTACTTC. Protein sequence: CASSSGQGARTYEQYF. The chain has TRBV5-1 and TRBJ2-7, with TRBD1 matching 11 bases. This CDR3 region has 16 residues. CDR1 is SGHRS, CDR2 YFSETQ, per germline. V shed 3 bases, J shed 2 bases, and the junction held 7 bases outside the gene matches.

The rearrangement joins TRBV4-1 to TRBJ1-1; D not certain. The germline V gene has CDR1 MGHRA and CDR2 YSYEKL. CDR3 size: 11 residues. V dropped 3 bases and J dropped 7 bases, with 6 bases sitting between them. CDR3 in DNA: TGCGCCAGCAGCCAGGGAGATGAAGCTTTCTTT. It specifies CASSQGDEAFF.

V is TRBV7-3 and J is TRBJ2-1; 10 bases align to TRBD2. This CDR3 comprises 14 residues. J gave up 5 bases and V 6 bases, and 4 bases lay outside the gene matches. Germline CDR1 and CDR2: SGHTA and FQGTGA. CDR3 residues: CASSRGLADNEQFF. The CDR3 coding sequence is TGTGCCAGCAGTCGCGGACTAGCGGACAATGAGCAGTTCTTC.

This sequence joins TRBV29-1 and TRBJ2-5; tentative D call: TRBD1 (7 bases). Germline V gives CDR1 SQVTM, CDR2 ANQGSEA. This CDR3 spans 12 amino acids. Trimming cost V 7 bases and J 5 bases, with 14 bases left between them. CDR3 DNA sequence: TGCAGCGCCAAGACAGGGAGGGAGACCCAGTACTTC. Translating it yields CSAKTGRETQYF.

The chain combines TRBV9 with TRBJ1-3; 7 bases are shared with TRBD1. The CDR3 extends over 14 amino acids. CDR1 and CDR2 (germline): SGDLS, YYNGEE. Unmatched junction bases numbered 3, after V lost 4 bases and J lost 2 bases. CDR3 in amino acids: CASSLTGTGNTIYF. Here the CDR3 DNA reads TGTGCCAGCAGCCTGACAGGGACTGGAAACACCATATATTTT.

This rearrangement joins TRBV28 to TRBJ2-1; 10 positions match TRBD2. The CDR3 contains 16 residues. Germline assignment: CDR1 MDHEN and CDR2 SYDVKM. V trimming: 5 bases; J trimming: 3 bases; junction bases outside the gene matches: 7. CDR3 loop: CASSHRRTSGYNEQFF. The CDR3 DNA is TGTGCCAGCAGTCATCGCCGGACTAGCGGCTACAATGAGCAGTTCTTC.

The V and J genes are TRBV5-1 and TRBJ2-1; 7 bases match TRBD1. Germline assignment: CDR1 SGHRS and CDR2 YFSETQ. The junction had 7 bases not matched to a gene; V was cut back by 4 bases and J by 3 bases. The CDR3 has 15 amino acids. The CDR3 is CASSPPGTDYNEQFF. CDR3 nucleotides: TGCGCCAGCAGCCCCCCCGGGACAGACTACAATGAGCAGTTCTTC. Variable domain in full (rest from reference TRBV5-1 and TRBJ2-1): KAGVTQTPRYLIKTRGQQVTLSCSPISGHRSVSWYQQTPGQGLQFLFEYFSETQRNKGNFPGRFSGRQFSNSRSEMNVSTLELGDSALYLCASSPPGTDYNEQFFGPGTRLTVL.

The chain links TRBV11-2 to TRBJ1-6, with no clear D. Germline V CDR1 and CDR2: SGHAT, FQNNGV. V gave up 2 bases and J gave up 7 bases, with 9 bases separating them. The CDR3 has 14 amino acids. The CDR3 DNA reads TGTGCCAGCAGCTTAAGGACTCAGAATTCACCCCTCCACTTT. Amino acid sequence: CASSLRTQNSPLHF.

This chain joins TRBV4-2 and TRBJ2-5; TRBD2 aligns across 7 bases. With V trimmed by 0 bases and J by 2 bases, 6 bases remained unmatched. The CDR3 is 16 residues long. The germline CDR1 and CDR2 sequences are LGHNA and YNFKEQ. The CDR3 here is CASSQEGGGVQETQYF. The CDR3 coding sequence is TGTGCCAGCAGCCAAGAGGGGGGGGGAGTTCAAGAGACCCAGTACTTC.

J is TRBJ2-5 and V is TRBV28; 13 bases are shared with TRBD2. The junction had 19 bases not matched to a gene; V was cut back by 4 bases and J by 5 bases. The CDR3 consists of 20 residues. CDR1 MDHEN and CDR2 SYDVKM come from the germline V gene. CDR3 loop: CASSSIFPGTSGESGETQYF. In DNA, the CDR3 is TGTGCCAGCAGTTCCATTTTTCCTGGGACTAGCGGGGAATCTGGGGAGACCCAGTACTTC. Full variable domain (remainder filled in from reference TRBV28 and TRBJ2-5): DVKVTQSSRYLVKRTGEKVFLECVQDMDHENMFWYRQDPGLGLRLIYFSYDVKMKEKGDIPEGYSVSREKKERFSLILESASTNQTSMYLCASSSIFPGTSGESGETQYFGPGTRLLVL.

CDR3 sequence reads: CASSFSPSGRASGANVLTF. The DNA of the CDR3 is TGCGCCAGCAGCTTCAGTCCTAGCGGGAGGGCCTCTGGGGCCAACGTCCTGACTTTC. V and J are TRBV5-1 and TRBJ2-6, with 12 bases fitting TRBD2. The CDR3 totals 19 residues. V gave up 2 bases and J gave up 0 bases; unmatched junction bases: 6. The V gene's germline CDR1 is SGHRS and CDR2 YFSETQ.

CDR3 residues: CASSFTKRAEAFF. In nucleotides, the CDR3 is TGTGCCAGCAGTTTTACCAAACGGGCTGAAGCTTTCTTT. The chain couples TRBV6-5 to TRBJ1-1, with unresolved D. Trimming took 4 bases from V and 6 from J, leaving 12 bases between them. CDR3 size: 13 residues. Germline V gives CDR1 MNHEY, CDR2 SVGAGI.

The chain combines TRBV5-4 with TRBJ2-5; the D gene is possibly TRBD2 (7 bases). The CDR3 sequence is 15 residues long. From germline, CDR1 is SGHNT and CDR2 YYREEE (reference sequence). The germline V and J ends were trimmed by 0 bases and 7 bases, with 16 bases remaining between them. The CDR3 here is CASSLAVGGAGTQYF. DNA of the CDR3: TGTGCCAGCAGCTTGGCGGTAGGGGGGGCAGGGACCCAGTACTTC.

The rearrangement joins TRBV25-1 to TRBJ1-2; D might be TRBD1 (5 bases). This CDR3 region has 13 residues. Germline V CDR1 and CDR2: MGHDK, SYGVNS. V lost 1 base, J lost 6 bases, and 9 bases lay in between. The CDR3 is CASSEWGGDGYTF. DNA for the CDR3: TGTGCCAGCAGTGAATGGGGGGGGGATGGCTACACCTTC.

This chain connects TRBV15 to TRBJ1-4, with 10 bases matching TRBD1. The CDR3 is made up of 15 amino acids. The ends lost 5 bases at V and 4 bases at J; junction bases unmatched: 4. The germline V gene has CDR1 LNHNV and CDR2 YYDKDF (reference sequence). CDR3 DNA sequence: TGTGCCACCAGCTCTGGACAGGGGGGTAATGAAAAACTGTTTTTT. This encodes CATSSGQGGNEKLFF.

The chain carries TRBV7-2 and TRBJ1-6, with TRBD1 matching 7 bases. This CDR3 has 17 amino acids. Germline V CDR1 and CDR2: SGHTA, FQGNSA. V shed 4 bases, J shed 0 bases, and the junction held 6 bases outside the gene matches. The CDR3 protein is CASSSYRGSSYNSPLHF. In nucleotides, the CDR3 is TGTGCCAGCAGCTCTTACAGGGGTAGCTCCTATAATTCACCCCTCCACTTT.

The CDR3: CASSLTPPGLAGGFRTQYF. The CDR3, as DNA: TGTGCCAGCAGCTTGACCCCACCGGGACTAGCGGGAGGTTTCAGGACCCAGTACTTC. The chain is built from TRBV7-8 and TRBJ2-5; 15 bases map to TRBD2. The CDR3 has 19 residues. V dropped 3 bases and J dropped 7; count of bases not matched to a gene: 15. From germline, CDR1 is SGHVS and CDR2 FQNEAQ.

In nucleotides, the CDR3 is TGCGCCAGCAGCTCCAGGGGTGCCCAGAACACTGAAGCTTTCTTT. This codes for CASSSRGAQNTEAFF. The chain has TRBV5-1 and TRBJ1-1, with D maybe TRBD1 (6 bases). V lost 3 bases, J lost 1 base, and 13 bases lay in between. The CDR3 length is 15 residues. CDR1 SGHRS and CDR2 YFSETQ come from the germline V gene.

J is TRBJ2-7 and V is TRBV29-1, with D hard to call. The CDR3 extends over 11 amino acids. V was shortened by 4 bases and J by 2 bases, with 6 bases between the two germline ends. Germline lookup yields CDR1 SQVTM and CDR2 ANQGSEA. In nucleotides, the CDR3 is TGCAGCGTTGGGGCAGCCTACGAGCAGTACTTC. As protein: CSVGAAYEQYF.

The chain employs TRBV28 and TRBJ2-2; D gene uncertain. Trimming removed 5 bases at V and 1 base at J, with 11 bases between. From germline, CDR1 is MDHEN and CDR2 SYDVKM. This CDR3 region has 15 residues. Here the CDR3 reads CASSPAGLNTGELFF. The CDR3 nucleotides read TGTGCCAGCAGTCCGGCTGGGCTGAACACCGGGGAGCTGTTTTTT.

The chain combines TRBV7-9 with TRBJ1-1, with 10 bases fitting TRBD1. V gave up 4 bases and J gave up 2 bases; unmatched junction bases: 4. The CDR3 is made up of 15 amino acids. Germline assignment: CDR1 SEHNR and CDR2 FQNEAQ (reference sequence). The CDR3: CASSSGTGVNTEAFF. The CDR3, as DNA: TGTGCCAGCAGCTCCGGGACAGGGGTAAACACTGAAGCTTTCTTT. Supplemented by reference TRBV7-9 and TRBJ1-1, the full variable domain reads DTGVSQNPRHKITKRGQNVTFRCDPISEHNRLYWYRQTLGQGPEFLTYFQNEAQLEKSRLLSDRFSAERPKGSFSTLEIQRTEQGDSAMYLCASSSGTGVNTEAFFGQGTRLTVV.

The chain carries TRBV5-4 and TRBJ2-5; 7 bases map to TRBD1. The CDR3 has 13 residues. J was trimmed by 2 bases and V by 4 bases; bases with no gene match: 2. Germline V gene lookup returns CDR1 SGHNT and CDR2 YYREEE (reference sequence). For the CDR3, the DNA is TGTGCCAGCAGCCGGGACAGTCAAGAGACCCAGTACTTC. Its protein product is CASSRDSQETQYF.